This T cell receptor (beta chain) was identified in a study of T-cell memory formation after mild COVID-19. TCRdb analysed the 5' RACE reads with MiXCR anew, one entry per CDR3 protein. The sample shows some 120,000 distinct CDR3 sequences, more than 15% of them seen only once. J gave up 5 bases and V 5 bases, and 11 bases lay outside the gene matches. The CDR3 spans 15 residues. Germline CDR1 SGHVS, CDR2 FNYEAQ. Notes on this clonotype: What it binds is not known.

Study observations and caveats: The study found contracting CD4+ clones mainly in CM and EM and contracting CD8+ clones in EMRA. Nothing showed for sure that second-wave clones peaking on day 37 were SARS-CoV-2 specific.

Sample: PBMCs or a T cell subset sorted from them (not recorded which). The clonotype originates from an adult woman who had mild COVID-19 (a few samples of this study predate the infection). Cell type and time point are not known. The chain employs TRBV7-6 and TRBJ2-7; TRBD2 aligns across 8 bases. The CDR3 DNA is TGTGCCAGCAGCCCCTTGAGCGGGAGAGTCCACGAGCAGTACTTC. It translates to CASSPLSGRVHEQYF. Full variable domain (remainder filled in from reference TRBV7-6 and TRBJ2-7): GAGVSQSPRYKVTKRGQDVALRCDPISGHVSLYWYRQALGQGPEFLTYFNYEAQQDKSGLPNDRFSAERPEGSISTLTIQRTEQRDSAMYRCASSPLSGRVHEQYFGPGTRLTVT.